This TCR beta chain was sequenced in a study of patients and donors after allogeneic stem cell transplantation. TCRdb re-derived calls from the RT-PCR reads in MiXCR, one entry per CDR3 protein. Altogether 84,000 or so distinct CDR3 sequences are present, around 48% being singletons, with the ten largest covering approximately 66%. This clonotype was seen a handful of times. Germline CDR1 and CDR2: DFQATT and SNEGSKA (reference sequence). This CDR3 has 13 residues. The junction had 5 bases not matched to a gene; V was cut back by 5 bases and J by 4 bases. The V call is TRBV20-1, the J call TRBJ1-2; 9 positions agree with TRBD1. This receptor was taken from a human donor who was either an allogeneic HSCT recipient or a stem cell or donor lymphocyte infusion donor (not recorded which). It is not recorded whose cells these are; they may come from a transplant donor. The sample comprised blood, either unsorted or a sorted T cell fraction (not recorded which). CDR3 loop: CSADRTGVYGYTF. In DNA, the CDR3 is TGCAGTGCTGACAGGACAGGGGTCTATGGCTACACCTTC.